A selection of T cell receptor beta chains follows, all from one sample in a study of T-cell memory formation after mild COVID-19. MiXCR, applied by TCRdb to the 5' RACE reads, yields one record per CDR3 protein. The table shows some 160,000 distinct CDR3 sequences, with around 30% occurring only once. The sequenced sample was PBMCs or a T cell subset sorted from them (not recorded which). These receptors came from an adult woman who had mild COVID-19 (a few samples of this study predate the infection). Cell type and time point are not known. Each CDR3 is given with its conserved first and last residue.

CDR3: CASSLDLAGEETQYF
V: TRBV5-6
J: TRBJ2-5

CDR3: CASSPRSRGPMDEQFF
V: TRBV11-2
J: TRBJ2-1

CDR3: CASSVDGGQETQYF
V: TRBV9
J: TRBJ2-5

CDR3: CASSLSGRNQPQHF
V: TRBV5-1
J: TRBJ1-5

CDR3: CASRQGGTGRHEQYF
V: TRBV7-6
J: TRBJ2-7

CDR3: CSVWAGTEAGPPYEQYF
V: TRBV29-1
J: TRBJ2-7

CDR3: CATSRSNSPLHF
V: TRBV15
J: TRBJ1-6

CDR3: CASSLRPGQGAAFF
V: TRBV7-9
J: TRBJ1-1

CDR3: CASSHLGQGDTGELFF
V: TRBV19
J: TRBJ2-2

CDR3: CASSLRPFTDQHNQPQHF
V: TRBV5-6
J: TRBJ1-5

CDR3: CASSPKVPETQYF
V: TRBV4-2
J: TRBJ2-5

CDR3: CASSQLSGRGGTQYF
V: TRBV23-1
J: TRBJ2-5

CDR3: CASSPSMASGANVLTF
V: TRBV18
J: TRBJ2-6

CDR3: CASSLAGDPSHEQYF
V: TRBV5-1
J: TRBJ2-7

CDR3: CASRLAGDTYEQYF
V: TRBV2
J: TRBJ2-7

CDR3: CATSAGPVWEETQYF
V: TRBV24-1
J: TRBJ2-5

CDR3: CSLGASGRYADTQYF
V: TRBV29-1
J: TRBJ2-3